The T cell receptor (beta chain) described here comes from a study of blood T cell repertoires in COVID-19 (dated by TCRdb to 2020 to 2022). The study in broad terms: Collaborator samples came from the United States, Italy and Spain and covered acute and convalescent phases of COVID-19. The material from the prospective study consisted of cDNA or gDNA derived from T cells, B-cell-depleted T cells, or PBMCs. Subjects who had been exposed to COVID-19, were actively infected with it, or had recovered from it provided the deeply sampled blood TCRbeta repertoires that made up the dataset. A freely available public database, intended as a resource for researchers studying the immune response to SARS-CoV-2, is where the repertoires were released. Samples were obtained from the ongoing ImmuneRACE study (first 160 participants) and from 1,254 subjects provided by 6 global collaborators. Sample metadata almost always included a de-identified subject ID, COVID-19 status, age in years and sex. Where HLA class I and class II types were available, the types were taken from metadata supplied by the sample provider, not from assay-based typing.

Via the germline V gene, CDR1 is SGHVS and CDR2 FQNEAQ. Between the V and J ends, shortened by 4 bases and 2 bases respectively, the junction contains 7 bases. Measured from the cysteine to the phenylalanine, the CDR3 is 13 residues long. Just the 39-base CDR3 DNA is kept, in frame starting at base 1. The immunoSEQ Assay, a bias-controlled multiplex PCR, was used to amplify TCRbeta CDR3 regions from genomic DNA. Turning to the authors' computational methods: Nucleated cell counts per sample were estimated from amplification of reference gene primers within the assay. To quantify the absolute abundance of each unique TCRbeta CDR3 rearrangement, sequence reads were collapsed and filtered. Productive Simpson clonality was computed per sample as the square root of Simpson's diversity index over productive rearrangements. This immuneACCESS table, as held by TCRdb, lists in-frame sequences with V and J called but not all clones. Of the missing ones, under half trace to an unresolved V gene in checked studies; the others have no known cause. D and trimming come from the DNA, and the V and J calls and clone size come from that table. A total of under 300,000 clones appear in this sample, more than 80% of them only once. The ten largest account for 2.4% of the sample.

Summary of the overall study and its limitations: Clinical and demographic metadata were provided uncurated, with the amount varying by source and participant.

In the prospective study, participants were about 18 to 89 years old, resided in 24 geographic areas of the United States, and were enrolled through a virtual design. In the prospective study, participants were assigned to cohorts based on the clinical history participants reported in a screening survey and a study questionnaire. Recovered participants in ImmuneRACE Cohort 3 were defined as having two consecutive negative NP/OP PCR tests, clearance from a healthcare professional, or resolution of symptoms. In the prospective study, whole blood, serum and a nasopharyngeal or oropharyngeal swab were collected from each participant by mobile phlebotomists. Over a roughly two-month period, participants in the prospective study had the option of providing additional blood draws and questionnaires. Before DNA extraction, prospective study blood samples were shipped either frozen or at room temperature.

Worth noting for this clone: The specificity of this receptor is unknown. No per-base quality is available; no much larger clone lies one base away.

Sequences were obtained from PBMCs or T cells enriched from blood (not recorded which). The sequence derives from a woman under 30 who had recovered from COVID-19. The chain couples TRBV7-8 to TRBJ2-3, and possibly TRBD2, on 5 matching bases. For the CDR3, the sequence is CASSYRDTDTQYF. In nucleotide form, the sequence is TGTGCCAGCAGCTACCGGGACACAGATACGCAGTATTTT.